These T cell receptor beta chains were read from a single sample in a study of blood T cell repertoires in COVID-19. TCRdb's table, derived via immunoSEQ multiplex PCR, lists solely in-frame clones and lacks some. The table records approximately 250,000 clones, about 79% of them present only once. Sequencing was done on a sample of peripheral blood. These receptors originate from a man in his forties who had recovered from COVID-19. Both conserved end residues are part of each CDR3. The order of the fields is J gene, V gene, D gene, clone size, CDR3 DNA, CDR3 protein. D genes are given only for firm matches. Size is stated for part of the rows, as once, few or many counts, or as a class when the clone is expanded.

J gene: TRBJ2-4
V gene: TRBV21-1
D gene: -
clone size: -
CDR3 DNA: TGTGCCAGCAGCCCGTGCGGCCTAAACATTCAGTACTTC
CDR3 protein: CASSPCGLNIQYF

J gene: TRBJ2-1
V gene: TRBV7-9
D gene: -
clone size: -
CDR3 DNA: TGTGCCAGCAGTGTAGGGGAAAGTGAGCAGTTCTTC
CDR3 protein: CASSVGESEQFF

J gene: TRBJ2-3
V gene: TRBV29-1
D gene: TRBD1
clone size: -
CDR3 DNA: TGCAGCGTGATTGAGAGGGTGACAGGGCGTAACACAGATACGCAGTATTTT
CDR3 protein: CSVIERVTGRNTDTQYF

J gene: TRBJ2-7
V gene: TRBV10-2
D gene: -
clone size: -
CDR3 DNA: TGCGCCAGCACTGTGCTTAGCTTCGGCGAGCAGTACTTC
CDR3 protein: CASTVLSFGEQYF

J gene: TRBJ1-2
V gene: TRBV6-5
D gene: -
clone size: -
CDR3 DNA: TGTGCCAGCAGTTACCTCGACAGCCAGAACTATGGCTACACCTTC
CDR3 protein: CASSYLDSQNYGYTF

J gene: TRBJ1-3
V gene: TRBV30
D gene: TRBD1
clone size: -
CDR3 DNA: TGTGCCTGGAGTTGGGACAGCTCTGGAAACACCATATATTTT
CDR3 protein: CAWSWDSSGNTIYF

J gene: TRBJ2-7
V gene: TRBV27
D gene: TRBD2
clone size: -
CDR3 DNA: TGTGCCAGCAGTTTGTGGACTAGCGGGATCTCTGAGCAGTACTTC
CDR3 protein: CASSLWTSGISEQYF

J gene: TRBJ2-3
V gene: TRBV5-1
D gene: -
clone size: few
CDR3 DNA: TGCGCCAGCACCGGGACTGACATTAATACGCAGTATTTT
CDR3 protein: CASTGTDINTQYF

J gene: TRBJ1-5
V gene: TRBV19
D gene: TRBD1
clone size: -
CDR3 DNA: TGTGCCAGTAGCAGGGACAGGGGAAGTCCCCAGCATTTT
CDR3 protein: CASSRDRGSPQHF

J gene: TRBJ2-3
V gene: TRBV19
D gene: -
clone size: -
CDR3 DNA: TGTGCCAGTAGTTGGTCCACTAGCACAGATACGCAGTATTTT
CDR3 protein: CASSWSTSTDTQYF

J gene: TRBJ2-6
V gene: TRBV15
D gene: -
clone size: -
CDR3 DNA: TGTGCCACCAGCAGGGGGCCTGGGGCCAACGTCCTGACTTTC
CDR3 protein: CATSRGPGANVLTF

J gene: TRBJ2-6
V gene: TRBV27
D gene: -
clone size: -
CDR3 DNA: TGTGCCAGCAGTTCGACAGGGAGGGGGGCCAACGTCCTGACTTTC
CDR3 protein: CASSSTGRGANVLTF

J gene: TRBJ2-7
V gene: TRBV13
D gene: -
clone size: -
CDR3 DNA: TGTGCCAGCAGCTTCGGACGGGGCTACGAGCAGTACTTC
CDR3 protein: CASSFGRGYEQYF

J gene: TRBJ1-6
V gene: TRBV6-5
D gene: -
clone size: -
CDR3 DNA: TGTGCCAGCAGCCTTAGGGAGAATAATTCACCCCTCCACTTT
CDR3 protein: CASSLRENNSPLHF

J gene: TRBJ2-7
V gene: TRBV10-3
D gene: -
clone size: once
CDR3 DNA: TGTGCCATCAGTGTCGAAGCGGTCTACGAGCAGTACTTC
CDR3 protein: CAISVEAVYEQYF

J gene: TRBJ1-6
V gene: TRBV4-3
D gene: -
clone size: -
CDR3 DNA: TGCGCCAGCAGCCAAGATGGCCCAGGGATATATTCACCCCTCCACTTT
CDR3 protein: CASSQDGPGIYSPLHF

J gene: TRBJ2-7
V gene: TRBV3-1/TRBV3-2
D gene: TRBD1
clone size: -
CDR3 DNA: TGTGCCAGCAGCCAGCCGACAGGGGGAACCGAGCAGTACTTC
CDR3 protein: CASSQPTGGTEQYF

J gene: TRBJ2-7
V gene: TRBV19
D gene: -
clone size: -
CDR3 DNA: TGTGCCAGTAGCCTCACCCGGGGCTACGAGCAGTACTTC
CDR3 protein: CASSLTRGYEQYF

J gene: TRBJ2-3
V gene: TRBV9
D gene: -
clone size: -
CDR3 DNA: TGTGCCAGCAGCAAAGCGGGTACTAGCACAGATACGCAGTATTTT
CDR3 protein: CASSKAGTSTDTQYF

J gene: TRBJ2-1
V gene: TRBV5-1
D gene: TRBD2
clone size: -
CDR3 DNA: TGCGCCAGCAGCTTTGGGACTAGCGGGAATGAGCAGTTCTTC
CDR3 protein: CASSFGTSGNEQFF

J gene: TRBJ2-7
V gene: TRBV7-2
D gene: -
clone size: few
CDR3 DNA: TGTGCCAGCAGCTTAGGCCCAGCTAGCTCCTACGAGCAGTACTTC
CDR3 protein: CASSLGPASSYEQYF

J gene: TRBJ2-7
V gene: TRBV7-9
D gene: -
clone size: -
CDR3 DNA: TGTGCCAGCAGCCACGGACAGTACGAGCAGTACTTC
CDR3 protein: CASSHGQYEQYF

J gene: TRBJ1-1
V gene: TRBV11-2
D gene: -
clone size: -
CDR3 DNA: TGTGCCAGCAGCTTAGATTTCAGGTCGGCTTTCTTT
CDR3 protein: CASSLDFRSAFF

J gene: TRBJ1-1
V gene: TRBV19
D gene: TRBD1
clone size: -
CDR3 DNA: TGTGCCAGTAATCACAGGACAGGGCGAACTGAAGCTTTCTTT
CDR3 protein: CASNHRTGRTEAFF

J gene: TRBJ1-1
V gene: TRBV5-4
D gene: TRBD1
clone size: -
CDR3 DNA: TGTGCCAGCAGCTTCGGGAAAACAGGGGGGAACACTGAAGCTTTCTTT
CDR3 protein: CASSFGKTGGNTEAFF

J gene: TRBJ1-3
V gene: TRBV27
D gene: -
clone size: -
CDR3 DNA: TGTGCCAGCAGAGACACAGGGCTGAGTGGAAACACCATATATTTT
CDR3 protein: CASRDTGLSGNTIYF

J gene: TRBJ1-2
V gene: TRBV7-9
D gene: -
clone size: -
CDR3 DNA: TGTGCCAGCAGCTTGGCTTCAGGGAACTATGGCTACACCTTC
CDR3 protein: CASSLASGNYGYTF

J gene: TRBJ1-3
V gene: TRBV12-3/TRBV12-4
D gene: -
clone size: -
CDR3 DNA: TGTGCCAGCAGTCGATTCAGTGGAAACACCATATATTTT
CDR3 protein: CASSRFSGNTIYF

J gene: TRBJ2-4
V gene: TRBV6-5
D gene: TRBD2
clone size: -
CDR3 DNA: TGTGCCAGCAGTTACTCGACCGGGACTAGCGGTGGATTAAACTTC
CDR3 protein: CASSYSTGTSGGLNF

J gene: TRBJ2-1
V gene: TRBV11-2
D gene: TRBD2
clone size: few
CDR3 DNA: TGTGCCAGCAGCTTACTAGCGGGGGGGAATGAGCAGTTCTTC
CDR3 protein: CASSLLAGGNEQFF

J gene: TRBJ2-5
V gene: TRBV30
D gene: TRBD2
clone size: -
CDR3 DNA: TGTGCCTGGAGTGAGCGGGGGGGCCGCGAGACCCAGTACTTC
CDR3 protein: CAWSERGGRETQYF

J gene: TRBJ1-2
V gene: TRBV6-5
D gene: -
clone size: -
CDR3 DNA: TGTGCCAGCAGTTCCCCGGGACAAGCTAACTATGGCTACACCTTC
CDR3 protein: CASSSPGQANYGYTF

J gene: TRBJ1-1
V gene: TRBV7-2
D gene: -
clone size: -
CDR3 DNA: TGTGCCAGCAGCCTAGGATCGGAGGGGCGCACTGAAGCTTTCTTT
CDR3 protein: CASSLGSEGRTEAFF

J gene: TRBJ2-3
V gene: TRBV28
D gene: TRBD1
clone size: -
CDR3 DNA: TGTGCCAGCAGTTTATGGGGGGACAGTCTCAGCACAGATACGCAGTATTTT
CDR3 protein: CASSLWGDSLSTDTQYF

J gene: TRBJ1-4
V gene: TRBV11-2
D gene: -
clone size: few
CDR3 DNA: TGTGCCAGCAGCGCGGGCACCACGAGGACTAATGAAAAACTGTTTTTT
CDR3 protein: CASSAGTTRTNEKLFF

J gene: TRBJ2-7
V gene: TRBV30
D gene: -
clone size: -
CDR3 DNA: TGTGCCTGGAGTGACAGGGTTTCCTACGAGCAGTACTTC
CDR3 protein: CAWSDRVSYEQYF

J gene: TRBJ2-7
V gene: TRBV3-1/TRBV3-2
D gene: TRBD1
clone size: -
CDR3 DNA: TGTGCCAGCAGCCAAGGGATGGGGGCGGCGGACAGGACCTACGAGCAGTACTTC
CDR3 protein: CASSQGMGAADRTYEQYF

J gene: TRBJ1-2
V gene: TRBV12-3/TRBV12-4
D gene: -
clone size: -
CDR3 DNA: TGTGCCAGCAGTTTGTCCGGGGGCTATGGCTACACCTTC
CDR3 protein: CASSLSGGYGYTF

J gene: TRBJ1-6
V gene: TRBV2
D gene: -
clone size: -
CDR3 DNA: TGTGCCAGCAGTGAAAGACAGAGCAATTCACCCCTCCACTTT
CDR3 protein: CASSERQSNSPLHF

J gene: TRBJ1-2
V gene: TRBV27
D gene: -
clone size: -
CDR3 DNA: TGTGCCAGCAGCCAGGCTACTAACTATGGCTACACCTTC
CDR3 protein: CASSQATNYGYTF

J gene: TRBJ2-7
V gene: TRBV10-1
D gene: TRBD2
clone size: -
CDR3 DNA: TGCGCCAGCAGCGAACTAGCGGGAGCCTACGAGCAGTACTTC
CDR3 protein: CASSELAGAYEQYF

J gene: TRBJ1-2
V gene: TRBV4-1
D gene: TRBD1
clone size: -
CDR3 DNA: TGCGCCAGCAGCCAAGGGGGCCGACAGGGAAGCAGGGTGGGCTACACCTTC
CDR3 protein: CASSQGGRQGSRVGYTF

J gene: TRBJ2-2
V gene: TRBV6-5
D gene: TRBD2
clone size: -
CDR3 DNA: TGTGCCAGCAGTTACGGACTAGCCTCCGGGGAGCTGTTTTTT
CDR3 protein: CASSYGLASGELFF

J gene: TRBJ2-5
V gene: TRBV9
D gene: -
clone size: -
CDR3 DNA: TGTGCCAGCAGCGGTCGACAGGTAGTAGAAGAGACCCAGTACTTC
CDR3 protein: CASSGRQVVEETQYF

J gene: TRBJ2-5
V gene: TRBV10-2
D gene: TRBD2
clone size: -
CDR3 DNA: TGCGCCAGCACGACTAGCAGAGAGACCCAGTACTTC
CDR3 protein: CASTTSRETQYF

J gene: TRBJ1-1
V gene: TRBV18
D gene: -
clone size: -
CDR3 DNA: TGTGCCAGCTCACCAGGGGGGGCGCTGGGATTCTCTGAAGCTTTCTTT
CDR3 protein: CASSPGGALGFSEAFF

J gene: TRBJ1-3
V gene: TRBV7-9
D gene: -
clone size: once
CDR3 DNA: TGTGCCAGCAGCTTCCCGCAGATGATGGACACCATATATTTT
CDR3 protein: CASSFPQMMDTIYF

J gene: TRBJ2-2
V gene: TRBV6-4
D gene: TRBD1
clone size: -
CDR3 DNA: TGTGCCAGCAGATTGACAGGGGGGACCGGGGAGCTGTTTTTT
CDR3 protein: CASRLTGGTGELFF

J gene: TRBJ2-1
V gene: TRBV7-2
D gene: -
clone size: few
CDR3 DNA: TGTGCCAGCAGCTTTATGCGGGATGAGCAGTTCTTC
CDR3 protein: CASSFMRDEQFF

J gene: TRBJ2-7
V gene: TRBV7-2
D gene: TRBD2
clone size: -
CDR3 DNA: TGTGCCAGCAGCTTAGCGTCTAGCGGGGGGCCAATGGGCGAGCAGTACTTC
CDR3 protein: CASSLASSGGPMGEQYF

J gene: TRBJ1-5
V gene: TRBV7-2
D gene: TRBD1
clone size: -
CDR3 DNA: TGTGCCAGCAGCCCGGACAGGGACTTTAGCAATCAGCCCCAGCATTTT
CDR3 protein: CASSPDRDFSNQPQHF

J gene: TRBJ1-5
V gene: TRBV19
D gene: -
clone size: -
CDR3 DNA: TGTGCCAGTAAAGAAGGGGGGGAGTATCAGCCCCAGCATTTT
CDR3 protein: CASKEGGEYQPQHF